The sequence of this T cell receptor beta chain was determined in a study of T-cell memory formation after mild COVID-19. Overall study context: The two donors had largely donor-specific TCR clusters. Findings and caveats of the study: Some clones that responded turned up in pre-infection memory, which suggests that cross-reactive memory joined in. Mainly CM and EM harbored the contracting CD4+ clones; mainly EMRA harbored the CD8+ ones.

Per the germline V gene, CDR1 is SQVTM and CDR2 is ANQGSEA. V lost 0 bases, J lost 0 bases, and 13 bases lay in between. This CDR3 is 16 amino acids long. This clonotype appeared a single time. Its specificity is not known. Constant-segment primers were used for 5'RACE, and the resulting TCR alpha and TCR beta cDNA libraries carried sample barcodes and UMIs. TCRdb reprocessed the 5' RACE reads with MiXCR, giving one entry per CDR3 protein. The sample yields around 440,000 distinct CDR3 sequences, 18% seen once. The receptor was derived from an adult woman who had mild COVID-19 (a few samples of this study predate the infection). Cell type and time point are not known. Sequencing was performed on PBMCs or a T cell subset sorted from them (not recorded which). The chain couples TRBV29-1 to TRBJ2-3, with D perhaps matching TRBD1 or TRBD2 (5 bases each). The CDR3 DNA sequence: TGCAGCGTTGAAGACCGGTTTCGGGACAGCACAGATACGCAGTATTTT. Amino acids: CSVEDRFRDSTDTQYF.